The rows below give T cell receptor beta chains drawn from one sample of a study of T cell responses to AZD1222 COVID-19 vaccine. Sequencing was performed with immunoSEQ multiplex PCR; in TCRdb, only in-frame clones are kept and a portion is missing. The sample has about 130,000 clones; 80% to 90% are singletons. The starting material was peripheral blood, obtained on day 0 of AZD1222 vaccination. The source is an adult in good health. Both conserved end residues are part of each CDR3. The D gene is left open where the match is weak. The size of a clone is reported for some rows only, either as once, few or many, or as a class for expanded clones.

size	V	J	D	DNA	CDR3
once	TRBV10-3	TRBJ1-1	-	TGTGCCATCAAGACTAGGGAGGGGCAAGGCACTGAAGCTTTCTTT	CAIKTREGQGTEAFF
-	TRBV18	TRBJ2-1	TRBD2	TGTGCCAGCTCACCATCCCCTAGCGGGCGCCTAAGGGATGAGCAGTTCTTC	CASSPSPSGRLRDEQFF
-	TRBV11-2	TRBJ2-3	-	TGTGCCAGCAGACGGAGCACAGATACGCAGTATTTT	CASRRSTDTQYF
-	TRBV7-8	TRBJ1-5	-	TGTGCCAGCTCCAATAGCAATCAGCCCCAGCATTTT	CASSNSNQPQHF
once	TRBV5-6	TRBJ2-7	TRBD1	TGTGCCAGCAGCGTGACAGGGGGCTACGAGCAGTACTTC	CASSVTGGYEQYF
-	TRBV10-3	TRBJ1-1	-	TGTGCCATCAGTGAACGCCCGGGGGCGAACACTGAAGCTTTCTTT	CAISERPGANTEAFF
-	TRBV9	TRBJ2-1	-	TGTGCCAGCAGCGTAGCCGGGGGACCCCTCGATGAGCAGTTCTTC	CASSVAGGPLDEQFF
once	TRBV11-2	TRBJ1-2	-	TGTGCCAGCAGCTTTAGGGCGGGCAGGCTTAACTATGGCTACACCTTC	CASSFRAGRLNYGYTF
-	TRBV3-1/TRBV3-2	TRBJ2-7	-	TGTGCCAGCAGCCAGGCGGACGGCTTATACGAGCAGTACTTC	CASSQADGLYEQYF
-	TRBV10-1	TRBJ1-6	TRBD1	TGCGCCAGCAGTGTAGACAGGGGTGGTTCACCCCTCCACTTT	CASSVDRGGSPLHF
-	TRBV20-1	TRBJ2-1	TRBD2	TGCAGTGCTAGTCTAGCGGGGGGGGACAATGAGCAGTTCTTC	CSASLAGGDNEQFF
-	TRBV11-2	TRBJ1-2	TRBD1	TGTGCCAGCAGCTTAGAGGACAGGGGGTTAGGTGGCTACACCTTC	CASSLEDRGLGGYTF
once	TRBV28	TRBJ2-3	-	TGTGCCAGCAGTGTAAGTGGAGATACGCAGTATTTT	CASSVSGDTQYF
once	TRBV5-4	TRBJ2-2	-	TGTGCCAGCACCAGAAAACAGGGTAACACCGGGGAGCTGTTTTTT	CASTRKQGNTGELFF
-	TRBV5-1	TRBJ1-3	-	TGCGCCAGCAGCTTGGAAGGGGGGGCTGGAAACACCATATATTTT	CASSLEGGAGNTIYF
-	TRBV6-5	TRBJ2-3	TRBD2	TGTGCTCTACTCTCGGGGGGGAGCACAGATACGCAGTATTTT	CALLSGGSTDTQYF
-	TRBV10-1	TRBJ2-2	-	TGCGCCAGCAGTGAAATCAACACCGGGGAGCTGTTTTTT	CASSEINTGELFF
-	TRBV7-6	TRBJ2-1	TRBD2	TGTGCCAGCAGCTTAGGATCGTTTAGCGGGAATGAGCAGTTCTTC	CASSLGSFSGNEQFF
-	TRBV5-1	TRBJ2-1	TRBD2	TGCGCCAGCAGCCCGAACCCGGGACTAGCGGGAGGGGGCGAGCAGTTCTTC	CASSPNPGLAGGGEQFF
-	TRBV5-1	TRBJ1-1	-	TGCGCCAGCAGCTTTGGGGGGCTTATGAACACTGAAGCTTTCTTT	CASSFGGLMNTEAFF
-	TRBV3-1/TRBV3-2	TRBJ1-3	-	TGTGCCAGCAGTCCGGCCAGGGCTGGAAACACCATATATTTT	CASSPARAGNTIYF
-	TRBV7-8	TRBJ2-2	TRBD2	TGTGCCAGCAGCTTAGAAGGTCTAGCGGCCACCGGGGAGCTGTTTTTT	CASSLEGLAATGELFF
few	TRBV7-9	TRBJ2-7	TRBD1	TGTGCCAGCAGCTTAGGGGACAGGGGGTACGAGCAGTACTTC	CASSLGDRGYEQYF
once	TRBV7-8	TRBJ1-2	TRBD1	TGTGCCAGCAGCTTGCATGACCAGGGGGCGAAATATGGCTACACCTTC	CASSLHDQGAKYGYTF
-	TRBV19	TRBJ2-1	TRBD2	TGTGCCAGTAGAAGGTCGAGCTCGGGACTAGGGGAGCAGTTCTTC	CASRRSSSGLGEQFF